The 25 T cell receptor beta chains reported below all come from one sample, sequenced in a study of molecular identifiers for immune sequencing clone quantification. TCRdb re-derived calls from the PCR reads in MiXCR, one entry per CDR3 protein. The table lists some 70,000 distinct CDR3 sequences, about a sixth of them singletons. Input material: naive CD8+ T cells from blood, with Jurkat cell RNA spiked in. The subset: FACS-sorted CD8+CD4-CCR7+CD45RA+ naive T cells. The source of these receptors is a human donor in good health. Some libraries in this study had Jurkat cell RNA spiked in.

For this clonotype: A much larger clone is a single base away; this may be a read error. The CDR3 region has the DNA TGTGCCACCCTTGGCGGGACTAGCACAGATATGCAGTATTTT. Protein: CATLGGTSTDMQYF. The V call is TRBV2, the J call TRBJ2-3, with 9 positions matching TRBD2. This CDR3 spans 14 amino acids. CDR1 SNHLY and CDR2 FYNNEI come from the germline V gene.

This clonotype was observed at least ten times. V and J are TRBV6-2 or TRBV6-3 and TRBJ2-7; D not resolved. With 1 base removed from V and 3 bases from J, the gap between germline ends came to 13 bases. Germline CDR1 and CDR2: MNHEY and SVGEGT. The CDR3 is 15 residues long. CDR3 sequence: CASSYLQPNYYEQYF. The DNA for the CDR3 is TGTGCCAGCAGTTACTTACAGCCCAACTACTACGAGCAGTACTTC.

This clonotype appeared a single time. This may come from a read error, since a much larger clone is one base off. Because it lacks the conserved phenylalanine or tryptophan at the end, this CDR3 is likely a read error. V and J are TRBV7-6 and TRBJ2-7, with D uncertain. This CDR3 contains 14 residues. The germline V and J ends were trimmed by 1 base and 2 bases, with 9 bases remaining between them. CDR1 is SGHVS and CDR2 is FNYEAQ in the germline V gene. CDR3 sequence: CASSLGNAAYEQYS. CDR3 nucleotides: TGTGCCAGCAGCTTAGGGAACGCGGCCTACGAGCAGTACTCC.

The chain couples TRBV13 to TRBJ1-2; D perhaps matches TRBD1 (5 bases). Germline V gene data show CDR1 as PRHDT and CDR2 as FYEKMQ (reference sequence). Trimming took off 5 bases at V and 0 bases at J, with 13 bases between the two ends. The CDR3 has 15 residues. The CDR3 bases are TGTGCCAGCAGCCGGGACGGTGACACTAACTATGGCTACACCTTC. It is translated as CASSRDGDTNYGYTF.

CDR3 sequence reads: CASSLDGNYGYTF. In nucleotides, the CDR3 is TGTGCCAGCAGCTTAGATGGGAACTATGGCTACACCTTC. J is TRBJ1-2 and V is TRBV13; D ambiguous. This CDR3 comprises 13 residues. Germline values: CDR1 PRHDT, CDR2 FYEKMQ (reference sequence). V was pared by 1 base and J by 2 bases, with 5 bases between.

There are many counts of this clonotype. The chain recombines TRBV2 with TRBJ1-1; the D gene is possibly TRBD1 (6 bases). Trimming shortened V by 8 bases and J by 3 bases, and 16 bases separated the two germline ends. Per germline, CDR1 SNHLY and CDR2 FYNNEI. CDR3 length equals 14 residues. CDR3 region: CASPGAPGDTEAFF. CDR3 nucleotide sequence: TGTGCCAGCCCTGGGGCGCCAGGGGACACTGAAGCTTTCTTT.

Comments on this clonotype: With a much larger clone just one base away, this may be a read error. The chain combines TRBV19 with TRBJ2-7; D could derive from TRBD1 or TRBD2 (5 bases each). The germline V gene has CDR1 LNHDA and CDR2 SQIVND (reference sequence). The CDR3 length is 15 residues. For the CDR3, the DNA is TGTGCCGGTAGTACCCCTTGGTCCGGGACCAACGAGCAGTACTTC. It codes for CAGSTPWSGTNEQYF.

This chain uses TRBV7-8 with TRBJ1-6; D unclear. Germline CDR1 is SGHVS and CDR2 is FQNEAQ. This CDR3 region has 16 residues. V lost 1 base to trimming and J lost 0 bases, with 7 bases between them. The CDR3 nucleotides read TGTGCCAGCAGCTTAGTGAAGTTCTCCTATAATTCACCCCTCCACTTT. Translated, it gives CASSLVKFSYNSPLHF.

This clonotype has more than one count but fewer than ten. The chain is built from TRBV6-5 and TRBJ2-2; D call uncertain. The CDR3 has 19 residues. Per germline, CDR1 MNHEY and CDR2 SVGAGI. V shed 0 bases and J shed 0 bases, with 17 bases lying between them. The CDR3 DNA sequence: TGTGCCAGCAGTTACTCGTGGGCGCTAACGCAAACGAACACCGGGGAGCTGTTTTTT. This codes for CASSYSWALTQTNTGELFF.

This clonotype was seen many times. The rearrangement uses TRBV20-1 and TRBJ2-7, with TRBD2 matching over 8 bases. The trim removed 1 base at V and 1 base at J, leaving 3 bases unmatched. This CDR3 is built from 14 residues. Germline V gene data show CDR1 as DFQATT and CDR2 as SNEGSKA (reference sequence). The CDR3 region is CSARVIAGSYEQYF. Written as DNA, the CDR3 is TGCAGTGCTAGAGTGATAGCGGGGTCCTACGAGCAGTACTTC.

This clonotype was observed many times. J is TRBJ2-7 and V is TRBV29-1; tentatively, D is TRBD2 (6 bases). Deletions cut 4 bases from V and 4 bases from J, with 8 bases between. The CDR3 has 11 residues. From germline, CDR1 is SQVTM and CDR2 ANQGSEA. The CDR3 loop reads CSVAEGYEQYF. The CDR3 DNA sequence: TGCAGCGTTGCGGAGGGATACGAGCAGTACTTC.

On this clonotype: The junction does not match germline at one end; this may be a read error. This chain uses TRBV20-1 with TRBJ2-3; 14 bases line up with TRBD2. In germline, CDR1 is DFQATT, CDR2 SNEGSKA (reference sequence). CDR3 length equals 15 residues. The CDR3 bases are TGCAGGGGGACTAGCGGGAGTTTTCGCACAGATGCGCAGTATTTT. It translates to CRGTSGSFRTDAQYF.

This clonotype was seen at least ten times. This CDR3 reads CASSNIGGVYEQYF. As DNA, the CDR3 is TGTGCCAGCAGCAACATAGGAGGTGTCTACGAGCAGTACTTC. The gene calls are TRBV7-9 and TRBJ2-7; TRBD2 might be the D (5 bases). Germline lookup yields CDR1 SEHNR and CDR2 FQNEAQ (reference sequence). This CDR3 comprises 14 residues. The V end was cut by 5 bases, the J end by 3 bases, with 14 bases between.

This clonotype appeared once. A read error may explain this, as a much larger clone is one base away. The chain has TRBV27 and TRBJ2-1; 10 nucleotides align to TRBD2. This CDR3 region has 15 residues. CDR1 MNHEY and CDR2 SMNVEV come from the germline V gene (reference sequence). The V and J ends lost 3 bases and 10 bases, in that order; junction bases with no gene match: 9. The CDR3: CASSFSGRPLKEQFF. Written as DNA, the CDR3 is TGTGCCAGCAGTTTTAGCGGGAGGCCCCTCAAGGAGCAGTTCTTC.

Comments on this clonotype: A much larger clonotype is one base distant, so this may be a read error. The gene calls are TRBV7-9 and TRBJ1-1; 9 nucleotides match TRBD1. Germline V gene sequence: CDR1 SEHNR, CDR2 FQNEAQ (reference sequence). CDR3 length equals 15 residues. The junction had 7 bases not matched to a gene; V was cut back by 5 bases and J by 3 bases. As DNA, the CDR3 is TGTGCCAGCAGCCCGCCGGGACAGGGTTACACTGAAGCTTTCTTT. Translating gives CASSPPGQGYTEAFF.

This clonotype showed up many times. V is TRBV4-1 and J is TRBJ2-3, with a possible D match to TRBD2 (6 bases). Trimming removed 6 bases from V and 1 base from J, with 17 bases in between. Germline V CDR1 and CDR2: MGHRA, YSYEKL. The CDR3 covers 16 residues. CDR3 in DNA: TGCGCCAGCAGTCAGGCTGCGGGACCCGGCACAGATACGCAGTATTTT. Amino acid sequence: CASSQAAGPGTDTQYF.

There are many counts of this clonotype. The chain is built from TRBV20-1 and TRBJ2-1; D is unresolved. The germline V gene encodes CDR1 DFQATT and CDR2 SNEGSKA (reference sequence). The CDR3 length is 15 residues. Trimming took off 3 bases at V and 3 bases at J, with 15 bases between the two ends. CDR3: CSARPDPLLYNEQFF. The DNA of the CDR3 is TGCAGTGCTAGGCCAGACCCGCTCCTCTACAATGAGCAGTTCTTC.

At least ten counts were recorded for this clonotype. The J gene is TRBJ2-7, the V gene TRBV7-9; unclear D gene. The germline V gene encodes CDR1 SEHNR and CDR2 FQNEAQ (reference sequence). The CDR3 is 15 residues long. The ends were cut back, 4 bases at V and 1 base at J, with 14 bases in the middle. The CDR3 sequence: CASSSPEPGSYEQYF. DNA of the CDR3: TGTGCCAGCAGCTCCCCGGAGCCCGGTTCCTACGAGCAGTACTTC.

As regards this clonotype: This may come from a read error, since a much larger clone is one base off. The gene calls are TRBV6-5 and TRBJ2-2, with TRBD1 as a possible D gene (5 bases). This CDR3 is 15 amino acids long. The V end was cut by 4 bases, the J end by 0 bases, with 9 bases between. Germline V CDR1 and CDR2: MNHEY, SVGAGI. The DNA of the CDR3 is TGTGCCAGCAGTTTCAGGACAACGAACACCGGGGAGCTGTTTTTT. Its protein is CASSFRTTNTGELFF.

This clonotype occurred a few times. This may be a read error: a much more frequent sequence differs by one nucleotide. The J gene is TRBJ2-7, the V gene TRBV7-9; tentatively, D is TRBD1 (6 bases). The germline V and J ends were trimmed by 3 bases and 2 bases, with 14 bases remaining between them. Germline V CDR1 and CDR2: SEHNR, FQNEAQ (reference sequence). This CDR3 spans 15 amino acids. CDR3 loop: CASSLVGAIPYEQYF. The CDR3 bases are TGTGCCAGCAGCTTGGTGGGGGCAATCCCCTACGAGCAGTACTTC.

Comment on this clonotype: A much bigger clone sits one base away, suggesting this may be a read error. DNA of the CDR3: TGTGCCAGCAGTGTCGTTTTGGACAGGATGGTGAATGAGCAGCTCTTC. Protein sequence: CASSVVLDRMVNEQLF. V and J are TRBV2 and TRBJ2-1, with TRBD1 identical over 7 bases. The germline CDR1 and CDR2 sequences are SNHLY and FYNNEI. The CDR3 is 16 amino acids.

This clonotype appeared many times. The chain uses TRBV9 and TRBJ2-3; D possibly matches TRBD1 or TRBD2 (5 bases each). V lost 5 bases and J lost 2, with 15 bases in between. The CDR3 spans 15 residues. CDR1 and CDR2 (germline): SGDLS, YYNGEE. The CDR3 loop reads CASRDSGTNTDTQYF. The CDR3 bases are TGTGCCAGCAGGGACTCCGGGACCAACACAGATACGCAGTATTTT.

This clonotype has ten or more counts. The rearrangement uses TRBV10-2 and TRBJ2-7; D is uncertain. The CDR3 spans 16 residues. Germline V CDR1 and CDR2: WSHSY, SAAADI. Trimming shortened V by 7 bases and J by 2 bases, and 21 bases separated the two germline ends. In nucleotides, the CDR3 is TGCGCCAGCACCAATGACCGGCTCGTCGACACCTACGAGCAGTACTTC. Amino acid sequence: CASTNDRLVDTYEQYF.

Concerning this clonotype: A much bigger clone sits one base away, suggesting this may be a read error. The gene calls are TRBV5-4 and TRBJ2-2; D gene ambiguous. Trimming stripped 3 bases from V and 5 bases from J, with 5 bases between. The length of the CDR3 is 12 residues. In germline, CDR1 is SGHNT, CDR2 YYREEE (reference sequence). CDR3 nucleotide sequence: TGTGCCAGCAGCTCCATTACCGGGGAGCTGTTTTTT. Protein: CASSSITGELFF.

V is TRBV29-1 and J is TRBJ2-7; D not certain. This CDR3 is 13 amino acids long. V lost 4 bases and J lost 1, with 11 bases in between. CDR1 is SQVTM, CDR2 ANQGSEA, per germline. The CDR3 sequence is CSVGGGHSYEQYF. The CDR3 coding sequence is TGCAGCGTTGGTGGCGGCCATTCCTACGAGCAGTACTTC.